Sequencing of this T cell receptor beta chain was carried out in a study of blood T cells in healthy people across ages (dated by TCRdb to about 2015). About the study as a whole: In model experiments, template switching captured about one uniquely barcoded TCR beta cDNA molecule for every two T cells. To avoid experimental bias, donors of different ages were spread randomly across the sequencing lanes. The study measured age-related changes in TCR beta repertoire diversity using deep sequencing normalized with unique cDNA molecular identifiers. The study analyzed two additional independent replicas of 1 million unique cDNA reads from the same blood draw for two donors, one aged 18 to 30 and one aged 80 or older. The donors were split into four age groups: young (average roughly 15 years), middle-aged (39), aged (more than 55) and long-lived (approximately 80). The paper's findings and limits, for the study overall: The long-lived group showed more naive CD4+ T cells, fewer expanded clones and increased TCR diversity than the aged group, suggesting age selection. Estimates of total diversity based on one million sequenced T cells were considered lower bounds and underestimates. Because profiling used bulk unsorted PBMCs, naive and antigen-experienced compartments could not be compared conclusively. Observed TCR beta diversity per million T cells fell roughly linearly with age, and a significant reduction was already apparent by age around 36. Donor CMV infection status was unknown, potentially confounding age-related changes in expanded clonotypes. A strong correlation was found between observed TCR beta diversity and the percentage of naive T cells measured by flow cytometry.

The donors were a few dozen Caucasian individuals from Russia, aged 6 to 90 years, who were systemically healthy. Each donor gave ten milliliters of peripheral blood, collected into EDTA-treated Vacutainer tubes. Ficoll-Paque density-gradient centrifugation was used to isolate PBMCs, with at least 6.5 million per sample. Total RNA, at least 6 micrograms per sample, was extracted from PBMCs with Trizol reagent. For every donor, flow cytometry on a PBMC aliquot measured the percentage of naive CD45RAhigh/CD27high T cells. Library prep was done by 5' RACE. Sequencing relied on an Illumina HiSeq 2500. A second roughly 6 to 11 cycle PCR used a sample-barcoded 5' primer and a J-beta primer mix. Each TCR beta cDNA molecule received a unique molecular identifier from a template-switch 5' adaptor carrying 12 random nucleotides. At least 2.5 million CDR3-containing paired-end reads were obtained from each sample. First-strand cDNA synthesis was performed from all RNA using the Mint cDNA synthesis kit, with priming by a TRBC-specific oligonucleotide. After uracil-DNA glycosylase treatment, a first 18-cycle PCR used universal primers M1SS and BC2_uni_R on all cDNA. The published analysis was carried out like this. Normalization of each sample was performed by random selection of 1 million high-quality reads, each carrying a distinct molecular identifier. Instead of being binned into consensus sequences, reads that shared molecular identifiers were thrown out. MiTCR, run with a Q25 quality threshold and the strictest error-elimination algorithm, handled CDR3 identification, clonotype clustering and error correction. Lower-bound total TCR beta diversity was estimated with a nonparametric unseen species model using Euler transformation. The public reads were reanalyzed by TCRdb: fastp trimming at Q25, MiXCR alignment, in-frame beta chains only. CDR3 protein duplicates are merged, each entry listing the most common genes and DNA. TCRdb, not the original authors, processed these V and J calls. This sample comprises around 1,600,000 distinct CDR3 sequences, roughly 43% of them detected only once. The ten biggest clones cover 4% of the sample.

Details on this clonotype: The clone's antigen remains unknown. It has no much larger one-base neighbor in the sample; base qualities were not kept.

Trimming takes 5 bases from V and 0 bases from J, and the germline ends sit 10 bases apart. CDR1 and CDR2 were assigned from the germline V gene as MGHRA and YSYEKL. Including cysteine and phenylalanine, the CDR3 has 14 amino acids. Solely the CDR3 DNA is kept, with 42 bases framed from the first base. Sequencing was done on a sample of blood. The clonotype comes from a young woman in good health. The chain is encoded by TRBV4-1 joined to TRBJ1-2; the D gene is perhaps TRBD1, from 6 matching bases. The bases are TGCGCCAGCAGCGCGGACAGTACTAACTATGGCTACACCTTC. This is translated as CASSADSTNYGYTF.